This entry features one T cell receptor beta chain sequence. What it recognizes is unknown. Trimming took off 4 bases at V and 5 bases at J, with 4 bases between the two ends. This CDR3 contains 11 residues. From germline, CDR1 is SGHRS and CDR2 YFSETQ. The data were obtained in a study of T cell responses to AZD1222 COVID-19 vaccine. Data came from immunoSEQ multiplex PCR; TCRdb stores just in-frame clones and leaves some out. The table shows roughly 100,000 clones, with roughly nine tenths occurring only once. General study results and limits: Spike-specific TCRs gained breadth and depth after people received two AZD1222 doses.

V is TRBV5-1 and J is TRBJ2-1; D is ambiguous. Material: peripheral blood, obtained on day 0 of AZD1222 vaccination. This TCR was sampled from an adult in good health. This CDR3 is CASSPNNEQFF. DNA for the CDR3: TGCGCCAGCAGCCCGAACAATGAGCAGTTCTTC.